This T cell receptor beta chain was profiled in a study of cytomegalovirus exposure and HLA in healthy donors. About the study: There were fewer than 130 million unique TCR beta sequences, drawn from about 190 million T cells, in an earlier analysis.

The PCR was carried out with 60 Vbeta primers and 13 Jbeta primers. The repertoire was sequenced with immunoSEQ multiplex PCR; TCRdb's copy has only in-frame clones and lacks some. Of tens of thousands of clones detected, around 79% appear once; the ten largest clones hold approximately 4.4%. Per the germline V gene, CDR1 is SGHTA and CDR2 is FQGTGA. The CDR3 contains 14 residues. V was clipped by 5 bases and J by 1 base, with 9 bases between them. This clone has a handful of counts. The same CDR3 can be traced to other DNA sequences in this sample. The sequenced material came from PBMCs. The V and J genes are TRBV7-3 and TRBJ2-1; the D gene is possibly TRBD2 (5 bases). This sequence was found in a man aged 35-49 years in good health and CMV-seronegative. This CDR3 is CASSLSGSYNEQFF. CDR3 sequence (DNA): TGTGCCAGCAGCCTCAGCGGATCCTACAATGAGCAGTTCTTC.